These 6 T cell receptor beta chains came from one sample sequenced in a study of T cell changes during pregnancy in multiple sclerosis. TCRdb's table, derived via immunoSEQ multiplex PCR, lists solely in-frame clones and lacks some. The data show tens of thousands of clones, with roughly 92% seen just once and about 5.5% held by the top ten. The specimen was CD8+ T cells from peripheral blood mononuclear cells, collected before pregnancy. The receptors were sampled from a female donor with multiple sclerosis, enrolled in a pregnancy study.

This clone is a singleton in its sample. The V gene is TRBV27, the J gene TRBJ2-7; D is perhaps TRBD2 (6 bases). CDR3 length: 19 amino acids. V was shortened by 0 bases and J by 1 base, with 22 bases between the two germline ends. Per the germline V gene, CDR1 is MNHEY and CDR2 is SMNVEV (reference sequence). The CDR3 bases are TGTGCCAGCAGTTTATCGGGTGGGCGGGGACTGGGGGTGTCCTACGAGCAGTACTTC. This encodes CASSLSGGRGLGVSYEQYF.

The chain employs TRBV6-1 and TRBJ2-7; 7 nucleotides match TRBD2. V lost 9 bases, J lost 2 bases, and 13 bases stayed unmatched. Germline V CDR1 and CDR2: MNHNS, SASEGT. The CDR3 is 15 amino acids. The CDR3 nucleotides read TGTGCCAGTCCCCCCGGCGGGGGTTCGCCCTACGAGCAGTACTTC. Translated, it gives CASPPGGGSPYEQYF.

CDR3 sequence: CASRDRGLYEQYF. The CDR3 DNA follows: TGTGCCAGCAGGGACAGGGGGCTATACGAGCAGTACTTC. The rearrangement joins TRBV6-1 to TRBJ2-7, with 11 bases identical to TRBD1. The V gene's germline CDR1 is MNHNS and CDR2 SASEGT. The CDR3 covers 13 residues. With V trimmed by 6 bases and J by 4 bases, 2 bases remained unmatched.

V is TRBV27 and J is TRBJ1-2; TRBD1 agrees at 8 bases. Per germline, CDR1 MNHEY and CDR2 SMNVEV (reference sequence). The trim removed 6 bases at V and 4 bases at J, leaving 10 bases unmatched. The CDR3 loop spans 15 amino acids. CDR3 protein: CASRSDSGTGYGYTF. The CDR3 coding sequence is TGTGCCAGCAGATCTGACTCCGGGACAGGCTATGGCTACACCTTC.

The V gene is TRBV15, the J gene TRBJ1-5; D is uncertain. This CDR3 contains 15 residues. The ends were cut back, 3 bases at V and 0 bases at J, with 9 bases in the middle. The germline CDR1 and CDR2 sequences are LNHNV and YYDKDF (reference sequence). The CDR3 DNA follows: TGTGCCACCAGCAGGGTTCGAGGTAGCAATCAGCCCCAGCATTTT. It specifies CATSRVRGSNQPQHF.

V usage is TRBV13 and J usage is TRBJ2-1, with 14 bases fitting TRBD2. The junction had 2 bases not matched to a gene; V was cut back by 5 bases and J by 2 bases. Germline values: CDR1 PRHDT, CDR2 FYEKMQ (reference sequence). The CDR3 runs 16 residues. CDR3 in DNA: TGTGCCAGCAGCCCGGGACTAGCGGGAGCCTACAATGAGCAGTTCTTC. The encoded protein is CASSPGLAGAYNEQFF. The whole variable domain, remainder taken from reference TRBV13 and TRBJ2-1, is AAGVIQSPRHLIKEKRETATLKCYPIPRHDTVYWYQQGPGQDPQFLISFYEKMQSDKGSIPDRFSAQQFSDYHSELNMSSLELGDSALYFCASSPGLAGAYNEQFFGPGTRLTVL.